The source of this T cell receptor (beta chain) is a study of T cell changes during pregnancy in multiple sclerosis. Only in-frame clones appear in the TCRdb table, and some are missing; sequencing was by immunoSEQ multiplex PCR. The table lists approximately 59,000 clones, approximately 89% of them singletons, with about 1.3% in the top ten. This CDR3 contains 13 residues. Germline V gene lookup returns CDR1 SQVTM and CDR2 ANQGSEA. Between the trimmed V and J ends, which lost 4 bases and 4 bases, there was a span of 11 bases. This chain connects TRBV29-1 to TRBJ1-3; possible D gene TRBD1, 6 bases. This receptor was taken from a female donor in good health, enrolled as a control in a pregnancy study. Specimen: peripheral blood, collected in the third trimester of pregnancy. CDR3 DNA: TGCAGCGTTGCACGGGGGGCAGGAAACACCATATATTTT. Translating it yields CSVARGAGNTIYF.